This entry features one TCR beta chain sequence. In the authors' workflow: It was from reference gene primer amplification that nucleated cell counts were estimated. Libraries were prepared by immunoSEQ multiplex PCR; TCRdb keeps only in-frame clonotypes and omits some of them. V, J and clone size are taken as reported in that table, and D and trimming were inferred from the DNA itself. Of 140,000 to 150,000 clones listed, roughly 84% are singletons. The data were taken from a study of blood T cell repertoires in COVID-19. Study-level information: The analysed material was cDNA or gDNA that came from T cells, B-cell-depleted T cells, or PBMCs.

The origin of this receptor is a man aged 55 to 70 with active or convalescent COVID-19. Sequencing was done on a sample of peripheral blood.

The CDR3: CASSLDTTNEKLFF. The DNA of the CDR3 is TGTGCCAGCAGCTTAGATACAACTAATGAAAAACTGTTTTTT. This chain links TRBV7-9 with TRBJ1-4; D not certain. Germline loops: CDR1 SEHNR, CDR2 FQNEAQ (reference sequence). Trimming removed 1 base from V and 0 bases from J, with 3 bases in between. The CDR3 covers 14 residues. Looking up the rest from reference TRBV7-9 and TRBJ1-4 gives the full variable domain: DTGVSQNPRHKITKRGQNVTFRCDPISEHNRLYWYRQTLGQGPEFLTYFQNEAQLEKSRLLSDRFSAERPKGSFSTLEIQRTEQGDSAMYLCASSLDTTNEKLFFGSGTQLSVL.